Here is one T cell receptor (beta chain) with its context. The target antigen is unknown. The CDR3 has 15 amino acids. CDR1 is MNHNS and CDR2 is SASEGT in the germline V gene. V lost 6 bases, J lost 3 bases, and 14 bases lay in between. This record belongs to a study of T cells in localized non-small cell lung cancer. Whole-study results and caveats: Adjacent lung had a median around 50 of the 100 largest tumor clones.

The assay was immunoSEQ multiplex PCR, and TCRdb's table has in-frame clones only and misses some. The sample lists roughly 48,000 clones, 70% to 85% occurring once. The chain joins TRBV6-1 to TRBJ2-2; TRBD1 is a possible D gene (6 bases). The sequence came from a man between 40 and 70 years old with stage I squamous cell lung carcinoma. The sequencing here drew on peripheral blood, taken before any cancer treatment. The CDR3 here is CASRANTGYTGELFF. For the CDR3, the DNA is TGTGCCAGCAGGGCGAATACAGGGTACACCGGGGAGCTGTTTTTT.